This note documents a single T cell receptor (beta chain) sequence. This sample was included in a study of healthy donors' naive CD4 and CD8 T cells. Each TCR library used 500 ng of total RNA and a linear amplification protocol. Per the original methods: 78,498 TCR alpha transcripts were sequenced from about 5 healthy donors. Using its own MiXCR run on the reads, TCRdb lists one record per CDR3 protein. None of the V and J calls come from the authors' own analysis; TCRdb made them. The data contain around 180,000 distinct CDR3 sequences, around 80% of them singletons. Germline V gene lookup returns CDR1 SGHTA and CDR2 FQGTGA. Trimming removed 0 bases at V and 6 bases at J, with 8 bases between. CDR3 length: 13 residues.

This receptor was taken from a pool of human donors in good health; the sample pools cells from several healthy donors. Material: naive CD4+ and CD8+ T cells sorted from blood, pooled from several donors. This chain joins TRBV7-3 and TRBJ1-1; D is uncertain. In DNA, the CDR3 is TGTGCCAGCAGCTTAACCGAGGCATCTGAAGCTTTCTTT. Translated: CASSLTEASEAFF.